This TCR beta chain was profiled in a study of somatic mutations in cytotoxic T cells in rheumatoid arthritis. CDR1 SGHVS and CDR2 FQNEAQ come from the germline V gene. CDR3 length equals 14 residues. Deletions cut 5 bases from V and 2 bases from J, with 13 bases between. Profiled with immunoSEQ multiplex PCR; TCRdb holds only in-frame clones, not every one. The sample gives tens of thousands of clones, roughly four fifths of which show up once; more than 2.5% is in the top ten. Sequencing was done on a sample of CD8+ T cells sorted from blood. The sequence was obtained from a man aged 40-55 years in good health. The chain joins TRBV7-8 to TRBJ2-7; D assignment may be TRBD1 or TRBD2 (5 bases each). In DNA form, the CDR3 reads TGTGCCAGCAGCCCGAGGGACGGAACCTACGAGCAGTACTTC. This translates into CASSPRDGTYEQYF.